The 21 T cell receptor beta chains presented below share a single source sample, sequenced in a study of T cell repertoires in cytomegalovirus infection (dated by TCRdb to the late 2010s). For sequencing, an Illumina HiSeq 1500 was employed. The public sequencing data were trimmed at Q25 with fastp and processed into clonotypes with MiXCR by TCRdb, which kept only in-frame beta chains. Rows matching on CDR3 protein sequence are summarized as one entry with the most common DNA and genes. In all, the sample holds roughly 500,000 distinct CDR3 sequences, and roughly a third of those were seen once. In total, the top ten clones hold 17% of the sample. These receptors have no known antigen. The treatment or condition label on this specimen signifies: in vitro stimulation with specific CMV peptide epitopes to enrich CMV-specific T cells. Sequenced material: cultured PBMCs, taken from culture after CMV antigen stimulation. The receptors originated from a human donor in good health (CMV status not recorded). Some clones in this sample may be carry-over from other donors' samples.

The V gene is TRBV18, the J gene TRBJ2-5, with D possibly being TRBD1 (5 bases). V lost 0 bases and J lost 0, with 8 bases in between. In germline, CDR1 is KGHSH, CDR2 LQKENI. The CDR3 runs 15 residues. Written as DNA, the CDR3 is TGTGCCAGCTCACCACCTGCAGGGTACCAAGAGACCCAGTACTTC. It specifies CASSPPAGYQETQYF.

The CDR3 DNA follows: TGTGCCAGCAGTCTCCGGCAAGGTTTGTCCTACGAGCAGTACTTC. This gives the protein CASSLRQGLSYEQYF. The chain joins TRBV27 to TRBJ2-7; no firm D call. Germline values: CDR1 MNHEY, CDR2 SMNVEV (reference sequence). Trimming shortened V by 5 bases and J by 1 base, and 15 bases separated the two germline ends. This CDR3 is 15 amino acids long.

This clonotype came up a few times. CDR3 residues: CASRASGNTIYF. In nucleotides, the CDR3 is TGTGCCAGCAGGGCCTCTGGAAACACCATATATTTT. The V call is TRBV12-3 or TRBV12-4, the J call TRBJ1-3; D uncertain. The CDR3 sequence is 12 residues long. V was cut by 6 bases and J by 0 bases, with 3 bases left in between.

This clonotype was seen only a few times. This rearrangement joins TRBV6-2 or TRBV6-3 to TRBJ2-2; TRBD2 matches at 8 bases. Trimming cost V 2 bases and J 4 bases; bases outside gene matches: 3. The CDR3 consists of 15 residues. Germline values: CDR1 MNHEY, CDR2 SVGEGT. The CDR3 spells CASSYSLAGTGELFF. The CDR3 DNA follows: TGTGCCAGCAGTTACAGCCTAGCGGGCACCGGGGAGCTGTTTTTT.

The genes are TRBV7-2 and TRBJ1-4, with 9 bases identical to TRBD1. CDR3 length equals 15 residues. Germline CDR1 reads SGHTA; CDR2 reads FQGNSA. Trimming removed 5 bases from V and 8 bases from J; junction bases left unmatched: 9. This CDR3 reads CASSSSGTGSEKLFF. The DNA for the CDR3 is TGTGCCAGCAGCAGTTCCGGGACAGGGTCGGAAAAACTGTTTTTT.

This clonotype has a handful of counts. This chain links TRBV7-2 with TRBJ1-2, with TRBD1 matching 8 bases. The ends lost 7 bases at V and 4 bases at J; junction bases unmatched: 14. The CDR3 totals 16 residues. The germline gives CDR1 SGHTA, CDR2 FQGNSA. CDR3 region: CASIQGAGEGSYGYTF. The DNA for the CDR3 is TGTGCCAGCATCCAGGGGGCCGGGGAGGGGAGCTATGGCTACACCTTC.

The chain's CDR3 is CASSSRLEYYNEQFF. The CDR3 nucleotides are TGTGCCAGCAGCTCCCGACTAGAGTACTACAATGAGCAGTTCTTC. This chain joins TRBV28 and TRBJ2-1, with D perhaps TRBD2 (6 bases). Trimming removed 6 bases from V and 3 bases from J, with 15 bases in between. The CDR3 is 15 amino acids. Looked up from germline, CDR1 is MDHEN and CDR2 is SYDVKM. Variable domain in full (rest from reference TRBV28 and TRBJ2-1): DVKVTQSSRYLVKRTGEKVFLECVQDMDHENMFWYRQDPGLGLRLIYFSYDVKMKEKGDIPEGYSVSREKKERFSLILESASTNQTSMYLCASSSRLEYYNEQFFGPGTRLTVL.

DNA of the CDR3: TGTGCCAGCAGCTTGGGCGACAGAAATGGAGCTTTCTTT. As protein: CASSLGDRNGAFF. This chain connects TRBV5-6 to TRBJ1-1; maybe TRBD1 (5 bases). The V gene lost 0 bases and the J gene lost 10 bases, with 13 bases spanning the gap. CDR1 and CDR2 (germline): SGHDT, YYEEEE. The CDR3 contains 13 residues.

This clonotype was picked up a small number of times. The chain combines TRBV2 with TRBJ1-1; D remains unclear. The CDR3 contains 15 residues. Trimming removed 6 bases from V and 8 bases from J, with 22 bases in between. CDR1 and CDR2 from the germline V gene are SNHLY and FYNNEI. CDR3 sequence reads: CASSLSRLKTEEAFF. The DNA of the CDR3 is TGTGCCAGCAGCCTAAGCCGGCTAAAAACTGAAGAAGCTTTCTTT.

This clonotype appeared many times. The CDR3: CASSPIAGDRTGELFF. DNA for the CDR3: TGTGCCAGCAGCCCAATAGCGGGAGATAGAACCGGGGAGCTGTTTTTT. The rearrangement uses TRBV7-3 and TRBJ2-2; 9 positions match TRBD2. The germline gives CDR1 SGHTA, CDR2 FQGTGA. After removal of 5 bases from V and 5 bases from J, the junction contained 9 bases not matched to a gene. There are 16 residues in the CDR3.

This clonotype came up a few times. J is TRBJ2-3 and V is TRBV20-1, with D unresolved. CDR3 size: 14 residues. With 0 bases removed from V and 6 bases from J, the gap between germline ends came to 13 bases. Germline-derived CDR1 and CDR2 are DFQATT and SNEGSKA (reference sequence). The CDR3 coding sequence is TGCAGTGCTAGAGATACAGCATCGGTGGATACGCAGTATTTT. Protein: CSARDTASVDTQYF.

Many counts were recorded for this clonotype. This chain uses TRBV7-2 with TRBJ2-1; 11 nucleotides agree with TRBD2. CDR3 length: 17 amino acids. In germline, CDR1 is SGHTA, CDR2 FQGNSA. The junction had 11 bases not matched to a gene; V was cut back by 5 bases and J by 5 bases. As DNA, the CDR3 is TGTGCCAGCAGCCCGCGGGGACTAGCGGTAAGGAACAATGAGCAGTTCTTC. It codes for CASSPRGLAVRNNEQFF.

The chain couples TRBV6-1 to TRBJ1-2; D might be TRBD1 (6 bases). The CDR3 is 15 residues long. Per germline, CDR1 MNHNS and CDR2 SASEGT. V dropped 5 bases and J dropped 5 bases, with 18 bases sitting between them. CDR3 in amino acids: CASSYKGGGWYGYTF. In DNA form, the CDR3 reads TGTGCCAGCAGTTATAAGGGTGGGGGCTGGTATGGCTACACCTTC.

This clonotype was seen at least ten times. The gene calls are TRBV7-2 and TRBJ2-1, with D possibly matching TRBD2 (5 bases). Germline V lookup: CDR1 SGHTA, CDR2 FQGNSA. V lost 4 bases and J 9 bases, leaving 22 bases between the germline ends. This CDR3 has 16 amino acids. The CDR3 coding sequence is TGTGCCAGCAGCTCCTTCGGGGATTTCAGAAATGGTGAGCAGTTCTTC. Its translation is CASSSFGDFRNGEQFF.

This sequence joins TRBV30 and TRBJ2-3, with D possibly called TRBD1 or TRBD2 (5 bases each). Per the germline V gene, CDR1 is GTSNPN and CDR2 is SVGIG (reference sequence). The V end lost 6 bases, the J end lost 2 bases, and 15 bases lay between the germline ends. This CDR3 is built from 14 residues. In DNA, the CDR3 is TGTGCCTGCCCCCGGGGCGGACACACAGATACGCAGTATTTT. It is translated as CACPRGGHTDTQYF. Supplemented by reference TRBV30 and TRBJ2-3, the full variable domain reads SQTIHQWPATLVQPVGSPLSLECTVEGTSNPNLYWYRQAAGRGLQLLFYSVGIGQISSEVPQNLSASRPQDRQFILSSKKLLLSDSGFYLCACPRGGHTDTQYFGPGTRLTVL.

This clonotype was counted a few times. The chain recombines TRBV7-2 with TRBJ2-3; 8 bases align to TRBD2. Germline trimming cut 2 bases from V and 8 bases from J; bases unmatched to any gene: 3. The CDR3 is made up of 13 amino acids. Germline V gene data show CDR1 as SGHTA and CDR2 as FQGNSA. In DNA form, the CDR3 reads TGTGCCAGCAGCTTACCCGGACTAGCTACGCAGTATTTT. It yields the protein CASSLPGLATQYF.

The chain uses TRBV4-3 and TRBJ2-1; TRBD2 matches 8 bases. V gave up 0 bases and J gave up 0 bases; unmatched junction bases: 4. CDR1 LGHNA and CDR2 YSLEER come from the germline V gene. CDR3 length: 17 residues. The CDR3: CASSQDELAGSYNEQFF. CDR3 DNA sequence: TGCGCCAGCAGCCAAGACGAGCTAGCGGGCTCCTACAATGAGCAGTTCTTC.

The V gene is TRBV6-2 or TRBV6-3, the J gene TRBJ1-2; D is ambiguous. Germline V gene data show CDR1 as MNHEY and CDR2 as SVGEGT. The CDR3 covers 12 residues. V lost 3 bases and J lost 8, with 10 bases in between. Written as DNA, the CDR3 is TGTGCCAGCAGTTATCGGCAGGCGGGCTACACCTTC. Protein sequence: CASSYRQAGYTF.

The gene calls are TRBV20-1 and TRBJ2-3; either TRBD1 or TRBD2 may fit D (5 bases each). V was pared by 2 bases and J by 4 bases, with 13 bases between. The CDR3 covers 14 residues. Germline-derived CDR1 and CDR2 are DFQATT and SNEGSKA (reference sequence). The CDR3 DNA is TGCAGTGCTAGATGGGGGTCGACCTCAGATACGCAGTATTTT. Translated, it gives CSARWGSTSDTQYF.

In DNA form, the CDR3 reads TGTGCCAGCAGCTTAGCGCACGGGAGGGTCATCGGGGAGCTGTTTTTT. Translation: CASSLAHGRVIGELFF. J is TRBJ2-2 and V is TRBV7-6; 8 nucleotides align to TRBD2. The junction had 7 bases not matched to a gene; V was cut back by 0 bases and J by 7 bases. Per the germline V gene, CDR1 is SGHVS and CDR2 is FNYEAQ. The CDR3 runs 16 residues.

The V and J genes are TRBV6-2 or TRBV6-3 and TRBJ2-3, with D perhaps matching TRBD1 (6 bases). V was shortened by 8 bases and J by 2 bases, with 14 bases between the two germline ends. The CDR3 is 14 amino acids. Per germline, CDR1 MNHEY and CDR2 SVGEGT. In DNA, the CDR3 is TGTGCCAGCGGTGTTCGGGACAACACAGATACGCAGTATTTT. This encodes CASGVRDNTDTQYF.